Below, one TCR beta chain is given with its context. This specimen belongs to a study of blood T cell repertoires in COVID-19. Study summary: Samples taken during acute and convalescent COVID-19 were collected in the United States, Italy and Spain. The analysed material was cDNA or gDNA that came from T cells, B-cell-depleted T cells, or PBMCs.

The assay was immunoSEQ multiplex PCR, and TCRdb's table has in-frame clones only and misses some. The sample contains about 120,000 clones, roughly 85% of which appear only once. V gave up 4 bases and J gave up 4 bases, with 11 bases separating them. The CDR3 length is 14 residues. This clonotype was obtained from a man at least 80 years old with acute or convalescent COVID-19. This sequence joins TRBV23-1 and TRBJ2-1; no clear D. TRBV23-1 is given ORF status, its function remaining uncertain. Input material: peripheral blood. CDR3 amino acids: CASSPTPIYNEQFF. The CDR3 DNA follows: TGCGCCAGCAGTCCGACACCCATTTACAATGAGCAGTTCTTC.